A selection of T cell receptor beta chains follows, all from one sample in a study of CD8 T cells in ankylosing spondylitis. TCRdb redid the calling of the 5' RACE reads with MiXCR, one entry per CDR3 protein. The sample shows about 130,000 distinct CDR3 sequences, 7.3% of them seen only once. Sequenced material: blood, either unsorted or a sorted T cell fraction (not recorded which). The source is a female donor with ankylosing spondylitis or in good health (not recorded which). Each CDR3 is given with its conserved first and last residue. The order of the fields is CDR3 DNA, CDR3 protein, J gene, clone size, D gene, V gene. A D gene is named only where the DNA matches it firmly. Only part of the rows carry a size: once, few, many, or a class if the clone is expanded.

DNA: TGCAGCGTTGATCCAGGGTACGGCTACACCTTC; CDR3: CSVDPGYGYTF; J: TRBJ1-2; size: many; D: -; V: TRBV29-1
DNA: TGTGCCAGCTCACCCACTAGATTAGATACGCAGTATTTT; CDR3: CASSPTRLDTQYF; J: TRBJ2-3; size: many; D: -; V: TRBV18
DNA: TGTGCCAGCTCACCTAGCGGACAGCTCTACGAGCAGTACTTC; CDR3: CASSPSGQLYEQYF; J: TRBJ2-7; size: many; D: -; V: TRBV18
DNA: TGTGCCAGCAGCGGACGGACAGGGGGTAACGAAAAACTGTTTTTT; CDR3: CASSGRTGGNEKLFF; J: TRBJ1-4; size: many; D: TRBD1; V: TRBV7-9
DNA: TGTGCCAGCAGCGATGACAGGGAAAAACTGTTTTTT; CDR3: CASSDDREKLFF; J: TRBJ1-4; size: -; D: -; V: TRBV7-2
DNA: TGTGCCAGCAGTTGGGACAGTGCTTCGAATCTTGGCTACACCTTC; CDR3: CASSWDSASNLGYTF; J: TRBJ1-2; size: -; D: TRBD1; V: TRBV6-4
DNA: TGTGCCAGCAGCCAAGGTGGGAACTATGGCTACACCTTC; CDR3: CASSQGGNYGYTF; J: TRBJ1-2; size: many; D: -; V: TRBV3-1
DNA: TGTGCCAGCAGCCCCCCGGGCGGCGCGGACAATCAGCCCCAGCATTTT; CDR3: CASSPPGGADNQPQHF; J: TRBJ1-5; size: -; D: -; V: TRBV12-3/TRBV12-4
DNA: TGTGCCAGCAGCTTAGCCGGGACAGTGTCCGATCAGCCCCAGCATTTT; CDR3: CASSLAGTVSDQPQHF; J: TRBJ1-5; size: many; D: TRBD1; V: TRBV7-2
DNA: TGTGCCATCAGTGATGTTAGCGTGCATACGCAGTATTTT; CDR3: CAISDVSVHTQYF; J: TRBJ2-3; size: many; D: -; V: TRBV10-3
DNA: TGCAGCGTTGACGACAGGGGACTGGAGACCCAGTACTTC; CDR3: CSVDDRGLETQYF; J: TRBJ2-5; size: many; D: TRBD1; V: TRBV29-1